This entry is about one T cell receptor (beta chain). Its antigen is still unknown. It was with a sample-barcoded 5' primer and a J-beta primer mix that a second PCR of roughly 6 to 11 cycles was run. Each sample yielded at least 3 million CDR3-containing paired-end reads. Using its own MiXCR run on the 5' RACE reads, TCRdb lists one record per CDR3 protein. The sample has around 1,500,000 distinct CDR3 sequences, around 42% seen once. The CDR3 is 15 residues long. Germline V gives CDR1 SNHLY, CDR2 FYNNEI. The source of the sample is a study of blood T cells in healthy people across ages. Broader study findings: Lack of knowledge of donor CMV status possibly confounded expanded clonotype changes.

Caucasian, healthy and from Russia, the donors were aged between about 6 and 90. This chain joins TRBV2 and TRBJ2-5; the D gene could be TRBD1 or TRBD2 (5 bases each). The end of the DNA is better explained by TRBJ2-7, so the J call may be wrong. Sequenced input: blood. This clonotype originated in a young woman in good health. The CDR3 nucleotides are TGTGCCAGCAGTGAAAGGGATCGTAGTGGGGGCGAGCAGTACTTC. The encoded protein is CASSERDRSGGEQYF.